Below are 2 T cell receptor beta chains sequenced from a single sample in a study of T cell responses to AZD1222 COVID-19 vaccine. Here immunoSEQ multiplex PCR was the method, and the copy in TCRdb shows in-frame clones only, minus some. The sample contains about 170,000 clones, more than 80% of which appear only once. The starting material was peripheral blood, obtained on day 0 of AZD1222 vaccination. All receptors come from an adult in good health.

This chain connects TRBV19 to TRBJ1-6; 7 bases match TRBD1. V was pared by 7 bases and J by 10 bases, with 10 bases of the junction left unmatched. The V gene's germline CDR1 is LNHDA and CDR2 SQIVND (reference sequence). The CDR3 extends over 14 amino acids. Written as DNA, the CDR3 is TGTGCCAGTACCGGACCGGGACAGAGGTCACCCCTCCACTTT. Translating gives CASTGPGQRSPLHF.

The chain employs TRBV5-5 and TRBJ1-2; no firm D call. Germline CDR1 and CDR2: SGHKS and YYEKEE (reference sequence). V lost 4 bases to trimming and J lost 1 base, with 17 bases between them. The CDR3 has 16 amino acids. The CDR3 sequence is CASSLRAGTLNYGYTF. The DNA for the CDR3 is TGTGCCAGCAGCCTTCGGGCGGGCACCCTTAACTATGGCTACACCTTC.